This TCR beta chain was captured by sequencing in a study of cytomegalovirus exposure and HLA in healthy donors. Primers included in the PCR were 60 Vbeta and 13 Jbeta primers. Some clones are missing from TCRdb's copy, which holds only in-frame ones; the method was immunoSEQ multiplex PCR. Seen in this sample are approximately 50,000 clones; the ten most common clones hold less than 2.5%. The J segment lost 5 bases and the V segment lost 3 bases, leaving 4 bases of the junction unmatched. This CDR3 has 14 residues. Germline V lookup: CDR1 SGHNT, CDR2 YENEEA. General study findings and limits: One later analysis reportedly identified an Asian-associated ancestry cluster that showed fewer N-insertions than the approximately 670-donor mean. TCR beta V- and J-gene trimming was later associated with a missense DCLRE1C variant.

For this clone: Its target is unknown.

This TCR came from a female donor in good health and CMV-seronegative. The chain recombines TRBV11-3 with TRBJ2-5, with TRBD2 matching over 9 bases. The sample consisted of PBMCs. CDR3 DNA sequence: TGTGCCAGCAGCTTTAGCGGGAGCTCGGAGACCCAGTACTTC. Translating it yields CASSFSGSSETQYF. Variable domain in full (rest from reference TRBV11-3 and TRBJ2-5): EAGVVQSPRYKIIEKKQPVAFWCNPISGHNTLYWYLQNLGQGPELLIRYENEEAVDDSQLPKDRFSAERLKGVDSTLKIQPAELGDSAVYLCASSFSGSSETQYFGPGTRLLVL.